Given below is one T cell receptor beta chain in context. This sample is part of a study of blood T cells in healthy people across ages. PBMCs, at least 6 million per sample, were isolated. The CDR3 extends over 13 amino acids. V lost 1 base and J lost 5, with 8 bases in between. In germline, CDR1 is LGHNA, CDR2 YNFKEQ. Using a J-beta primer mix together with a sample-barcoded 5' primer, a second PCR was run for roughly 6 to 11 cycles. Tagging of each cDNA molecule was performed by a template-switch adaptor with 12 random nucleotides. In TCRdb, the 5' RACE reads were re-called with MiXCR into one record per CDR3 protein. The table lists hundreds of thousands of distinct CDR3 sequences, under 70% of them singletons.

V usage is TRBV4-2 and J usage is TRBJ2-5; D gene ambiguous. The receptor was isolated from a man between 60 and 75 years old in good health. Sequencing input: blood. The CDR3 sequence is CASSQGWMETQYF. The DNA for the CDR3 is TGTGCCAGCAGCCAAGGTTGGATGGAGACCCAGTACTTC.